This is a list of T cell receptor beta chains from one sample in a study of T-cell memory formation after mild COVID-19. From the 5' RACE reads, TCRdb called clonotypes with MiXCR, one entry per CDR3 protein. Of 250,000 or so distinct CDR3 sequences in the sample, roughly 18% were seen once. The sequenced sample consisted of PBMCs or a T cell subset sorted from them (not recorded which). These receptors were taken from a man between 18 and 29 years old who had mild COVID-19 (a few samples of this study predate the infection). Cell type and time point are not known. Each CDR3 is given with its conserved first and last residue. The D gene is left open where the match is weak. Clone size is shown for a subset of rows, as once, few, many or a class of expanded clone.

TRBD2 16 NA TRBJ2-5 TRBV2 CASSEVSGGYQETQYF TGTGCCAGCAGTGAAGTAAGCGGGGGTTACCAAGAGACCCAGTACTTC
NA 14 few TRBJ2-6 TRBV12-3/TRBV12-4 CASSLAGGANVLTF TGTGCCAGCAGTTTAGCTGGTGGGGCCAACGTCCTGACTTTC
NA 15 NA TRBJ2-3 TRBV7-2 CATSTGGPSTDTQYF TGTGCCACCTCAACCGGAGGGCCTAGCACAGATACGCAGTATTTT
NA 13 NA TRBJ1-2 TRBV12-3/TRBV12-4 CASSDGYSYGYTF TGTGCCAGCAGCGACGGGTATAGCTATGGCTACACCTTC
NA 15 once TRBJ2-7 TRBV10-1 CASSDTGWSRDEQYF TGCGCCAGCAGTGATACAGGGTGGAGTAGAGACGAGCAGTACTTC
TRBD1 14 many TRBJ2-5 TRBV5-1 CASRGQLLGETQYF TGCGCCAGCAGGGGACAGTTGCTAGGGGAGACCCAGTACTTC
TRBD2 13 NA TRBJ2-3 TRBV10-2 CASRGTITDTQYF TGCGCCAGCAGGGGGACTATCACAGATACGCAGTATTTT
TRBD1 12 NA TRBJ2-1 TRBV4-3 CASSQVGQGQFF TGCGCCAGCAGCCAAGTAGGACAGGGGCAGTTCTTC
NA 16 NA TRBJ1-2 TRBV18 CASSPLLDSSRYGYTF TGTGCCAGCTCACCGCTCTTGGACAGTTCCCGATATGGCTACACCTTC
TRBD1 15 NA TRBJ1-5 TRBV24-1 CATSDPTGDGQPQHF TGTGCCACCAGTGATCCGACAGGGGACGGTCAGCCCCAGCATTTT
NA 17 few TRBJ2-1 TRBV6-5 CASSYSPGAASYNEQFF TGTGCCAGCAGTTACTCACCAGGGGCGGCTTCCTACAATGAGCAGTTCTTC
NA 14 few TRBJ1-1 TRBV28 CASITRTVNTEAFF TGTGCCAGCATTACTCGGACAGTCAACACTGAAGCTTTCTTT
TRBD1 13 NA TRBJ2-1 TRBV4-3 CASSPAGGFEQFF TGCGCCAGCAGCCCGGCAGGGGGCTTTGAGCAGTTCTTC
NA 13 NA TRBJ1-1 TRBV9 CASSGGPDLEAFF TGTGCCAGCAGTGGCGGACCCGATCTTGAAGCTTTCTTT
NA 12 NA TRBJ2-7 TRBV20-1 CSANRDPYEQYF TGCAGTGCCAACAGGGACCCATACGAGCAGTACTTC
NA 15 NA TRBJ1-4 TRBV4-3 CASSQDVGWSEKLFF TGCGCCAGCAGCCAAGATGTCGGGTGGAGTGAAAAACTGTTTTTT
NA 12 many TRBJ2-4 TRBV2 CASGTDRNIQYF TGTGCCAGCGGGACCGACCGAAACATTCAGTACTTC
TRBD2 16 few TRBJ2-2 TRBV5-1 CASSLILAGNTGELFF TGCGCCAGCAGCTTGATACTAGCGGGAAACACCGGGGAGCTGTTTTTT
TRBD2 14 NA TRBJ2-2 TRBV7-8 CATRGGGNTGELFF TGTGCCACCCGCGGGGGGGGCAACACCGGGGAGCTGTTTTTT
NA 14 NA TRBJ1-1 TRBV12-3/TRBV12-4 CASSLRSGGTEAFF TGTGCCAGCAGTCTGAGGTCCGGGGGCACTGAAGCTTTCTTT
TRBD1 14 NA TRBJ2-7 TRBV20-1 CSAREGTGRYEQYF TGCAGTGCTAGAGAGGGGACAGGGCGATACGAGCAGTACTTC
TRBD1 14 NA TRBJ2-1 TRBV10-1 CASSEGGLGNEQFF TGCGCCAGCAGTGAAGGGGGCCTTGGGAATGAGCAGTTCTTC
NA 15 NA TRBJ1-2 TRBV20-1 CSARDPPIFNYGYTF TGCAGTGCTAGAGATCCGCCGATTTTTAACTATGGCTACACCTTC
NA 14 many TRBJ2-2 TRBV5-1 CASSFAKNTGELFF TGCGCCAGCAGCTTCGCCAAGAACACCGGGGAGCTGTTTTTT
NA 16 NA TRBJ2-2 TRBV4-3 CASSQEWQGYTGELFF TGCGCCAGCAGCCAAGAGTGGCAGGGATACACCGGGGAGCTGTTTTTT
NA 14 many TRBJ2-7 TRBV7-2 CASSAGGPSTEQYF TGTGCCAGCAGCGCCGGGGGCCCCAGCACCGAGCAGTACTTC
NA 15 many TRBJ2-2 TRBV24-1 CATSDPSVSTGELFF TGTGCCACCAGTGACCCTTCAGTCAGCACCGGGGAGCTGTTTTTT
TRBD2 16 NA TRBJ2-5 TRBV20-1 CSASRGSGGARETQYF TGCAGTGCTAGTCGAGGTAGCGGGGGGGCCCGAGAGACCCAGTACTTC
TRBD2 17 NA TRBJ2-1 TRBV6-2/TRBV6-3 CASSYSTSGGMNNEQFF TGTGCCAGCAGTTACTCGACTAGCGGGGGGATGAACAATGAGCAGTTCTTC
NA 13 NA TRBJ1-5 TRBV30 CAWSGNSNQPQHF TGTGCCTGGAGTGGAAATAGCAATCAGCCCCAGCATTTT
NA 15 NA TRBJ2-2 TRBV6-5 CASSYSPWTGGELFF TGTGCCAGCAGTTACTCGCCATGGACTGGCGGGGAGCTGTTTTTT
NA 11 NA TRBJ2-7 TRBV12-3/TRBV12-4 CASSSLDEQYF TGTGCCAGCAGCTCCCTCGACGAGCAGTACTTC
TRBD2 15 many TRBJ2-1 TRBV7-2 CASSLMAGGNNEQFF TGTGCCAGCAGCTTAATGGCGGGGGGGAACAATGAGCAGTTCTTC
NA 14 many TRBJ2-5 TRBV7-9 CASSLEGYQETQYF TGTGCCAGCAGCTTAGAGGGTTACCAAGAGACCCAGTACTTC
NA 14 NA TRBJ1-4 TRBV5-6 CASSSHPTNEKLFF TGTGCCAGCAGCTCACACCCAACTAATGAAAAACTGTTTTTT
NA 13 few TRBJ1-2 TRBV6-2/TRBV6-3 CASSDTGLYGYTF TGTGCCAGCAGTGACACAGGGCTCTATGGCTACACCTTC
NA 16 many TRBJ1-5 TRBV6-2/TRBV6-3 CASSYSTGSSNQPQHF TGTGCCAGCAGTTACTCTACAGGGTCTAGCAATCAGCCCCAGCATTTT
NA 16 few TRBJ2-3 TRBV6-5 CASSYSGVDQADTQYF TGTGCCAGCAGTTACTCGGGGGTAGATCAGGCAGATACGCAGTATTTT
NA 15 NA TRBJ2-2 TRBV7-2 CASSLAGGAYGELFF TGTGCCAGCAGCTTAGCTGGGGGGGCGTACGGGGAGCTGTTTTTT
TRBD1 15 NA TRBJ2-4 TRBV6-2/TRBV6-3 CASSYGDRPKNIKYF TGTGCCAGCAGTTACGGGGACAGACCCAAAAACATTAAGTACTTC
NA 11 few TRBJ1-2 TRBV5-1 CASSSSGGYTF TGCGCCAGCAGCTCCTCAGGTGGCTACACCTTC
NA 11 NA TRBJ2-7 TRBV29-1 CSVAVSYEQYF TGCAGCGTTGCAGTCTCCTACGAGCAGTACTTC